The 17 T cell receptor beta chains reported below all come from one sample, sequenced in a study of blood T cell repertoires in COVID-19. The method was immunoSEQ multiplex PCR; TCRdb's version includes in-frame clones alone and lacks a portion of them. The table shows approximately 230,000 clones, with around 89% occurring only once. Sequences were obtained from peripheral blood. The source of these receptors is a woman aged 25-40 years with COVID-19, enrolled during active disease.

The chain links TRBV28 to TRBJ1-3, with 9 nucleotides matching TRBD1. V lost 7 bases to trimming and J lost 5 bases; unmatched junction nucleotides: 9. CDR3 length: 15 residues. Germline V gene lookup returns CDR1 MDHEN and CDR2 SYDVKM. CDR3 in DNA: TGTGCCAGCACCCCAGCGACAGGGGGGAGAAACACCATATATTTT. It codes for CASTPATGGRNTIYF.

The chain links TRBV6-2 or TRBV6-3 to TRBJ2-1, with TRBD2 matching over 7 bases. After removal of 3 bases from V and 0 bases from J, the junction contained 5 bases not matched to a gene. Germline assignment: CDR1 MNHEY and CDR2 SVGEGT. This CDR3 has 16 residues. For the CDR3, the DNA is TGTGCCAGCAGTTATCGTGCGGGAGTCTCCTACAATGAGCAGTTCTTC. Protein product: CASSYRAGVSYNEQFF.

The rearrangement joins TRBV7-8 to TRBJ2-1; 9 bases are a match to TRBD2. The CDR3 spans 15 residues. Germline V CDR1 and CDR2: SGHVS, FQNEAQ. Unmatched junction bases numbered 7, after V lost 5 bases and J lost 5 bases. DNA for the CDR3: TGTGCCAGCAGCCTAAGACTAGCGGTCGACAATGAGCAGTTCTTC. Translating it yields CASSLRLAVDNEQFF.

The chain combines TRBV6-5 with TRBJ2-1, with 11 bases identical to TRBD2. The germline V gene has CDR1 MNHEY and CDR2 SVGAGI. Trimming removed 7 bases from V and 14 bases from J; junction bases left unmatched: 10. This CDR3 is built from 13 residues. In DNA, the CDR3 is TGTGCCAGCAAGCGTAGCGGGGGGGCCGGCGAGTTCTTC. This codes for CASKRSGGAGEFF.

This rearrangement joins TRBV7-2 to TRBJ2-1; 11 bases are shared with TRBD2. Germline V lookup: CDR1 SGHTA, CDR2 FQGNSA. CDR3 length: 16 amino acids. Trimming at V came to 5 bases and at J to 1 base, leaving 4 bases not matched to a gene. The CDR3 sequence is CASSPGTSGSYNEQFF. DNA for the CDR3: TGTGCCAGCAGCCCCGGGACTAGCGGTTCCTACAATGAGCAGTTCTTC.

The V gene is TRBV27, the J gene TRBJ2-5; D perhaps matches TRBD1 (6 bases). The CDR3 contains 14 residues. Germline CDR1 reads MNHEY; CDR2 reads SMNVEV (reference sequence). The V end lost 6 bases, the J end lost 1 base, and 12 bases lay between the germline ends. CDR3 DNA: TGTGCCAGCAGACTCCAGGGGTTCCAAGAGACCCAGTACTTC. Its translation: CASRLQGFQETQYF.

This chain links TRBV5-4 with TRBJ2-7, with 8 bases lining up with TRBD1. CDR3 length: 14 residues. V lost 5 bases and J lost 3; bases outside the gene matches: 7. The germline CDR1 and CDR2 sequences are SGHNT and YYREEE (reference sequence). The CDR3 DNA sequence: TGTGCCAGCAGTCCGCCGGGACAGGTCTACGAGCAGTACTTC. Encoded protein: CASSPPGQVYEQYF.

There are a few counts of this clone. The chain carries TRBV18 and TRBJ2-2, with 8 bases aligning to TRBD1. The V segment lost 4 bases and the J segment 4 bases; nucleotides outside the gene matches: 8. The CDR3 has 16 amino acids. Germline values: CDR1 KGHSH, CDR2 LQKENI. The CDR3, as DNA: TGTGCCAGCTCACTCCTGGACAGGGTTGCCACCGGGGAGCTGTTTTTT. The encoded protein is CASSLLDRVATGELFF. The whole variable domain, filled in from reference TRBV18 and TRBJ2-2, reads NAGVMQNPRHLVRRRGQEARLRCSPMKGHSHVYWYRQLPEEGLKFMVYLQKENIIDESGMPKERFSAEFPKEGPSILRIQQVVRGDSAAYFCASSLLDRVATGELFFGEGSRLTVL.

The chain links TRBV2 to TRBJ1-5; possibly TRBD1 for D (6 bases). Germline V gene data show CDR1 as SNHLY and CDR2 as FYNNEI. There are 14 residues in the CDR3. Between the trimmed V and J ends, which lost 3 bases and 3 bases, there was a span of 9 bases. In DNA form, the CDR3 reads TGTGCCAGCAGTGACAGGACAGACAATCAGCCCCAGCATTTT. Protein product: CASSDRTDNQPQHF.

V usage is TRBV4-3 and J usage is TRBJ2-1; possibly TRBD2 for D (7 bases). Germline V gives CDR1 LGHNA, CDR2 YSLEER. This CDR3 region has 17 residues. Trimming stripped 4 bases from V and 4 bases from J, with 20 bases between. The CDR3 DNA follows: TGCGCCAGCAGCCCAAGAGGGGGGGACCCCTTTTACAATGAGCAGTTCTTC. Protein: CASSPRGGDPFYNEQFF.

This clone has just a few counts. The chain is built from TRBV6-6 and TRBJ1-5; TRBD1 agrees at 10 bases. V shed 4 bases and J 4 bases; nucleotides not matched to a gene: 7. The CDR3 runs to 16 residues. Per germline, CDR1 MNHNY and CDR2 SVGAGI (reference sequence). The CDR3 here is CASSSGTGAKNQPQHF. The CDR3 DNA reads as TGTGCCAGCAGTTCCGGGACAGGGGCTAAAAATCAGCCCCAGCATTTT.

This sequence joins TRBV13 and TRBJ2-5; 7 positions match TRBD1. The CDR3 totals 16 residues. Germline V gene data show CDR1 as PRHDT and CDR2 as FYEKMQ (reference sequence). The V and J ends lost 5 bases and 3 bases, in that order; junction bases with no gene match: 12. The CDR3 nucleotides read TGTGCCAGCAGCGTGCTTACAGGGGATCGGGAAGAGACCCAGTACTTC. Protein: CASSVLTGDREETQYF.

CDR3 coding DNA: TGTGCCTGGGGGAGGTACGGCCGCAATCAGCCCCAGCATTTT. Residues: CAWGRYGRNQPQHF. The J gene is TRBJ1-5, the V gene TRBV30; D ambiguous. Trimming pared 5 bases from V and 2 bases from J, leaving 13 bases between. CDR1 is GTSNPN and CDR2 is SVGIG in the germline V gene (reference sequence). The CDR3 extends over 14 amino acids.

The rearrangement links TRBV7-8 to TRBJ2-2, with a weak D call TRBD2 (5 bases). The CDR3 has 14 residues. In germline, CDR1 is SGHVS, CDR2 FQNEAQ. V gave up 5 bases and J gave up 7 bases, with 14 bases separating them. CDR3 sequence (DNA): TGTGCCAGCAGCCCCCGGGATCTCGGCGGGGAGCTGTTTTTT. Amino acid sequence: CASSPRDLGGELFF.

This clone was recorded a few times. The CDR3 coding sequence is TGTGCCAGCAGCCGTCGGACAGGCTCCTACAATGAGCAGTTCTTC. It encodes CASSRRTGSYNEQFF. The V and J genes are TRBV9 and TRBJ2-1, with TRBD1 identical over 7 bases. Germline CDR1 reads SGDLS; CDR2 reads YYNGEE. The length of the CDR3 is 15 residues. V gave up 4 bases and J gave up 0 bases; unmatched junction bases: 4.

V is TRBV27 and J is TRBJ1-5; 7 bases agree with TRBD1. Germline V CDR1 and CDR2: MNHEY, SMNVEV (reference sequence). The CDR3 covers 13 residues. The V and J ends lost 6 bases and 5 bases, in that order; junction bases with no gene match: 4. The CDR3 bases are TGTGCCAGCAGCCCCAGGGGGGATCAGCCCCAGCATTTT. Residues: CASSPRGDQPQHF.

As for this clone: At one end the junction does not follow the germline gene, possibly because of a read error. The chain uses TRBV7-7 and TRBJ2-5, with D tentatively TRBD1 (6 bases). CDR3 length: 14 amino acids. Germline V gives CDR1 SSHAT, CDR2 FNYEAQ (reference sequence). CDR3 in DNA: TGTGCTAGCAGCTCATCAGGGGTCGGAGAGACCCAGTACTTC. This codes for CASSSSGVGETQYF.